This T cell receptor beta chain was captured by sequencing in a study of blood T cell repertoires in COVID-19. Overall study: Samples came from the United States, Italy and Spain, spanning acute and convalescent COVID-19. T cells, B-cell-depleted T cells, or PBMCs supplied cDNA or gDNA.

Germline V gene data show CDR1 as SEHNR and CDR2 as FQNEAQ (reference sequence). This CDR3 is built from 12 residues. Trimming removed 2 bases at V and 6 bases at J, with 5 bases between. How the authors handled the data: For nucleated cells, counts were estimated from reference gene primer amplification. Profiling relied on immunoSEQ multiplex PCR, and the TCRdb table lists in-frame clones only, not all of them. For V, J and clone size, that table is used; D and trimming come from the DNA. The repertoire includes hundreds of thousands of clones, roughly 83% of them detected once, and around 6.8% sits in the top ten.

The sequence was obtained from a woman aged 50 to 60 with acute or convalescent COVID-19. This sequence joins TRBV7-9 and TRBJ2-1; D is possibly TRBD2 (5 bases). Sequencing used peripheral blood. The CDR3 loop reads CASSLRGNEQFF. DNA for the CDR3: TGTGCCAGCAGCTTACGGGGCAATGAGCAGTTCTTC.